This T cell receptor (beta chain) was sequenced for a study of T cell repertoires in cytomegalovirus infection. Across the whole study: The study used recently identified HLA-C-restricted and well-studied HLA-B-restricted CMV epitopes. Through public TCR beta signatures, both CMV infection and matching HLA type were indicated. Study-wide findings and caveats: The response measured ex vivo was dominated by TCR beta clonotypes (HLA-C-restricted and CMV-specific). There were carriers of CMV plus the relevant HLA, and cumulative public TCR beta family frequency identified them.

CDR1 SGHVS and CDR2 FNYEAQ come from the germline V gene. CDR3 size: 13 residues. V lost 5 bases to trimming and J lost 0 bases, with 7 bases between them. A single record per CDR3 protein comes from TCRdb applying MiXCR to the reads. The table shows some 480,000 distinct CDR3 sequences, with 33% occurring only once. As to this clonotype: Its specificity is not known.

The chain couples TRBV7-6 to TRBJ2-5, with D unresolved. This clonotype was sampled from a human donor in good health (CMV status not recorded). Some clones in this sample may be carry-over from other donors' samples. Sequenced here: cultured PBMCs, sampled from culture after CMV antigen stimulation. CDR3: CASSTHNQETQYF. The CDR3 DNA reads as TGTGCCAGCAGCACGCACAACCAAGAGACCCAGTACTTC.